This T cell receptor (beta chain) was documented in a study of blood T cells in healthy people across ages (dated by TCRdb to about 2015). For context, the study as a whole: In model experiments, roughly one uniquely barcoded TCR beta cDNA molecule per two T cells was captured by template switching. Using deep sequencing normalized with unique cDNA molecular identifiers, the study measured how TCR beta repertoire diversity changes with age. Four age groups were formed from the donors: young (average 16 years), middle-aged (just under 40), aged (approximately 60) and long-lived (around 80). To avoid experimental bias, donors of different ages were randomly spread across the sequencing lanes. Two additional independent replicas of 1 million unique cDNA reads from the same blood draw were analyzed for two donors (one aged 18 to 30 and one aged 80 or older).

The donors were roughly 39 Caucasian individuals from Russia, aged about 6 to 95 years, who were systemically healthy. About 9.8 milliliters of peripheral blood were drawn from each donor into EDTA-treated Vacutainer tubes. Ficoll-Paque density-gradient centrifugation was used to isolate PBMCs, with at least 6 million per sample. Total RNA was extracted from PBMCs with Trizol reagent, with at least 5 micrograms obtained per sample. Naive CD45RAhigh/CD27high T cell percentages were measured by flow cytometry on a PBMC aliquot from every donor. CDR1 and CDR2 are drawn from the germline V gene: SGHRS, YFSETQ. CDR3 length: 14 amino acids, cysteine to phenylalanine. The entry retains the CDR3 DNA only, 42 bases that are in frame from base 1. The library was obtained by 5' RACE. TCRdb records Illumina HiSeq 2500 as the sequencer. A second PCR of roughly 7 to 11 cycles was run with a J-beta primer mix and a sample-barcoded 5' primer. Each TCR beta cDNA molecule received a unique molecular identifier from a template-switch 5' adaptor carrying 12 random nucleotides. Each sample yielded at least 2.5 million CDR3-containing paired-end reads. First-strand cDNA was synthesized from all RNA with the Mint cDNA synthesis kit, primed by a TRBC-specific oligonucleotide. Following uracil-DNA glycosylase treatment, all cDNA underwent a first 18-cycle PCR with the universal primers M1SS and BC2_uni_R. In the paper's pipeline: Normalization of each sample was performed by random selection of 1 million high-quality reads, each carrying a distinct molecular identifier. Reads with shared molecular identifiers were discarded instead of being binned into consensus sequences. MiTCR, run with a Q25 quality threshold and the strictest error-elimination algorithm, handled CDR3 identification, clonotype clustering and error correction. A nonparametric unseen species model with Euler transformation was used to estimate lower-bound total TCR beta diversity. TCRdb passed the public sequencing reads through fastp at Q25 and MiXCR, retaining productive beta sequences. Every CDR3 protein is listed once, alongside the most common genes and DNA of its rows. TCRdb's processing, not the authors', yielded these V and J calls. The sample contains about a million distinct CDR3 sequences, roughly 50% of them found a single time. Of the sample, 13% is held by the ten largest clones.

General study outcomes and caveats: As age increased, observed TCR beta diversity per million T cells dropped in a roughly linear way, and a significant reduction was already evident by age 40. The CMV infection status of donors was not known, potentially confounding age-related changes in expanded clonotypes. There was a strong correlation between observed TCR beta diversity and the percentage of naive T cells measured by flow cytometry. Total diversity estimates from one million sequenced T cells were considered lower bounds and underestimates. Because profiling used bulk unsorted PBMCs, naive and antigen-experienced compartments could not be compared conclusively. The long-lived group showed more naive CD4+ T cells, fewer expanded clones and increased TCR diversity than the aged group, suggesting age selection.

Worth noting for this clonotype: This clone's antigen is unknown. One end of the junction fails to match germline, which may point to a read error.

The chain links TRBV5-1 with TRBJ2-3; perhaps TRBD1 is the D gene, with 5 bases matching. Sequencing was performed on blood. The TCR sequence derives from a man aged 25 to 45 in good health. The CDR3 protein sequence reads: CASSLAAVTGTQYF. Here is the DNA: TGCGCCAGCAGCTTGGCGGCGGTCACAGGTACGCAGTATTTT.